These 20 T cell receptor beta chains were sequenced from one sample in a study of T-cell reconstitution after alpha-beta-depleted transplantation in children. Unique molecular identifiers featured in how the TCRbeta library was prepared. TCRdb fed the PCR reads into MiXCR, producing one record per CDR3 protein. The sample contains roughly 300,000 distinct CDR3 sequences, almost 10% of which appear only once. The material sequenced was PBMCs from the stem cell graft donor, taken from the stem cell graft. The receptors stem from a human donor who donated a stem cell graft to a child with SCID.

This clonotype was observed many times. CDR3 amino acids: CASSVGGQGSYEQYF. The CDR3 DNA reads as TGTGCCAGCAGCGTGGGGGGACAGGGGTCCTACGAGCAGTACTTC. V and J are TRBV5-6 and TRBJ2-7; 10 bases fit TRBD1. The CDR3 extends over 15 amino acids. Losses at the gene ends were 4 bases for V and 1 base for J; bases not matched to a gene: 5. Germline CDR1 and CDR2: SGHDT and YYEEEE.

This clonotype was observed a handful of times. The chain recombines TRBV15 with TRBJ2-1, with 8 bases that match TRBD2. Per germline, CDR1 LNHNV and CDR2 YYDKDF (reference sequence). V gave up 3 bases and J gave up 10 bases; unmatched junction bases: 8. The CDR3 has 14 residues. CDR3 residues: CATSSGGGFGEQFF. DNA of the CDR3: TGTGCCACCAGCAGCGGGGGGGGTTTCGGGGAGCAGTTCTTC.

Points on this clonotype: The junction and the germline gene differ at one end; a read error may be behind it. The chain is built from TRBV29-1 and TRBJ2-5, with D perhaps matching TRBD1 or TRBD2 (6 bases each). From germline, CDR1 is SQVTM and CDR2 ANQGSEA. This CDR3 is 15 amino acids long. CDR3 residues: CSVEAGGGYQETQYF. The CDR3 DNA reads TGCAGCGTAGAAGCCGGGGGCGGGTACCAAGAGACCCAGTACTTC.

The table lists this clonotype with many counts. This chain connects TRBV5-1 to TRBJ1-1; tentative D call: TRBD1 (6 bases). Trimming shortened V by 2 bases and J by 0 bases, and 14 bases separated the two germline ends. This CDR3 has 16 amino acids. The germline V gene encodes CDR1 SGHRS and CDR2 YFSETQ. The chain's CDR3 is CASSLPGGGMNTEAFF. The CDR3 DNA reads as TGCGCCAGCAGCTTACCCGGGGGCGGCATGAACACTGAAGCTTTCTTT.

The gene calls are TRBV5-1 and TRBJ2-1; TRBD2 might be the D (5 bases). The CDR3 runs to 14 residues. Germline V gene sequence: CDR1 SGHRS, CDR2 YFSETQ. V gave up 5 bases and J gave up 5 bases, with 14 bases separating them. CDR3 sequence: CASSIKDWNNEQFF. The CDR3 DNA is TGCGCCAGCAGTATAAAGGACTGGAACAATGAGCAGTTCTTC.

Many counts were recorded for this clonotype. The J gene is TRBJ2-4, the V gene TRBV5-5; either TRBD1 or TRBD2 may supply D (5 bases each). V was pared by 0 bases and J by 5 bases, with 12 bases between. The CDR3 loop spans 15 amino acids. From germline, CDR1 is SGHKS and CDR2 YYEKEE (reference sequence). The CDR3 coding sequence is TGTGCCAGCAGCTTGGTCGGCAGGGACGAAAACATTCAGTACTTC. Translating it yields CASSLVGRDENIQYF. The full variable domain, completed using reference TRBV5-5 and TRBJ2-4, is DAGVTQSPTHLIKTRGQQVTLRCSPISGHKSVSWYQQVLGQGPQFIFQYYEKEERGRGNFPDRFSARQFPNYSSELNVNALLLGDSALYLCASSLVGRDENIQYFGAGTRLSVL.

Only a few counts were recorded for this clonotype. The chain joins TRBV20-1 to TRBJ2-7, with D perhaps TRBD1 or TRBD2 (6 bases each). CDR1 is DFQATT and CDR2 is SNEGSKA in the germline V gene (reference sequence). This CDR3 is 13 amino acids long. The germline V and J ends were trimmed by 0 bases and 2 bases, with 8 bases remaining between them. CDR3 in DNA: TGCAGTGCTAGAGACGGGGGCACCTACGAGCAGTACTTC. It is translated as CSARDGGTYEQYF.

The V gene is TRBV3-1, the J gene TRBJ2-5; no clear D gene. Germline loops: CDR1 LGHDT, CDR2 YNNKEL (reference sequence). The CDR3 loop spans 12 amino acids. V was cut by 4 bases and J by 4 bases, with 7 bases left in between. The CDR3 region is CASSLHPETQYF. CDR3 DNA sequence: TGTGCCAGCAGCCTACACCCAGAGACCCAGTACTTC.

This clonotype was picked up many times. The chain has TRBV11-1 and TRBJ1-1, with D possibly being TRBD1 (6 bases). CDR3 length: 13 residues. The germline V and J ends were trimmed by 5 bases and 5 bases, with 12 bases remaining between them. Germline V gene data show CDR1 as SGHAT and CDR2 as FQDESV (reference sequence). For the CDR3, the DNA is TGTGCCAGCAGCGCGACAGGTAGAACTGAAGCTTTCTTT. This translates into CASSATGRTEAFF.

This chain links TRBV7-9 with TRBJ2-7, with TRBD1 matching 8 bases. The germline gives CDR1 SEHNR, CDR2 FQNEAQ (reference sequence). With V trimmed by 5 bases and J by 0 bases, 6 bases remained unmatched. This CDR3 has 15 residues. CDR3 DNA: TGTGCCAGCAGCGGGGTGGACAGGGACTCCTACGAGCAGTACTTC. As protein: CASSGVDRDSYEQYF.

J is TRBJ2-2 and V is TRBV20-1; TRBD1 agrees at 10 bases. CDR3 size: 17 residues. Germline V gives CDR1 DFQATT, CDR2 SNEGSKA (reference sequence). After removal of 3 bases from V and 6 bases from J, the junction contained 13 bases not matched to a gene. The chain's CDR3 is CSASSGQGSLWAGELFF. CDR3 DNA sequence: TGCAGTGCTAGTTCGGGACAGGGGTCGTTGTGGGCCGGGGAGCTGTTTTTT.

There are a few counts of this clonotype. Here the CDR3 reads CAISESRTANYGYTF. The CDR3, as DNA: TGTGCCATCAGTGAGTCCCGGACAGCTAACTATGGCTACACCTTC. This chain uses TRBV10-3 with TRBJ1-2; the D gene is possibly TRBD1 (6 bases). Trimming shortened V by 0 bases and J by 0 bases, and 8 bases separated the two germline ends. Germline V gene lookup returns CDR1 ENHRY and CDR2 SYGVKD. CDR3 length: 15 residues.

This clonotype turned up a few times. The rearrangement links TRBV6-5 to TRBJ1-5; D not resolved. With 1 base removed from V and 4 bases from J, the gap between germline ends came to 5 bases. CDR3 length: 13 amino acids. Germline CDR1 MNHEY, CDR2 SVGAGI. In DNA, the CDR3 is TGTGCCAGCAGTTACTTGGGGAATCAGCCCCAGCATTTT. It encodes CASSYLGNQPQHF.

This clonotype was seen only a few times. The V call is TRBV12-3 or TRBV12-4, the J call TRBJ2-5; 10 bases map to TRBD1. The CDR3 covers 14 residues. The V and J ends lost 3 bases and 5 bases, in that order; junction bases with no gene match: 3. In nucleotides, the CDR3 is TGTGCCAGCAGTTTGACAGGGGGCCGGGAGACCCAGTACTTC. It translates to CASSLTGGRETQYF.

This clonotype was counted between two and nine times. In DNA, the CDR3 is TGTGCCAGCAGACCCGGGGGGGTAAACAATGAGCAGTTCTTC. Protein product: CASRPGGVNNEQFF. The J gene is TRBJ2-1, the V gene TRBV6-5, with 8 bases lining up with TRBD2. V was pared by 6 bases and J by 5 bases, with 6 bases of the junction left unmatched. Germline CDR1 reads MNHEY; CDR2 reads SVGAGI. The CDR3 has 14 residues.

This chain links TRBV5-1 with TRBJ2-3, with 8 nucleotides matching TRBD2. CDR1 SGHRS and CDR2 YFSETQ come from the germline V gene. The V segment lost 2 bases and the J segment 2 bases; nucleotides outside the gene matches: 4. The CDR3 spans 15 residues. The CDR3 loop is CASSLAGAYTDTQYF. The DNA for the CDR3 is TGCGCCAGCAGCTTAGCGGGGGCCTACACAGATACGCAGTATTTT.

This clonotype came up many times. The chain recombines TRBV9 with TRBJ1-1; D is ambiguous. The germline gives CDR1 SGDLS, CDR2 YYNGEE. The CDR3 consists of 14 residues. Deletions cut 3 bases from V and 1 base from J, with 10 bases between. CDR3 protein: CASSAWTGNTEAFF. CDR3 DNA: TGTGCCAGCAGCGCTTGGACGGGGAACACTGAAGCTTTCTTT.

CDR3 sequence: CASSLVLGLAPNEQFF. CDR3 nucleotide sequence: TGCGCCAGCAGCTTGGTGTTGGGACTAGCGCCTAATGAGCAGTTCTTC. The chain couples TRBV5-1 to TRBJ2-1; TRBD2 matches at 10 bases. The CDR3 sequence is 16 residues long. In germline, CDR1 is SGHRS, CDR2 YFSETQ. V trimming: 0 bases; J trimming: 7 bases; junction bases outside the gene matches: 7. Drawing the rest from reference TRBV5-1 and TRBJ2-1, the complete variable domain is KAGVTQTPRYLIKTRGQQVTLSCSPISGHRSVSWYQQTPGQGLQFLFEYFSETQRNKGNFPGRFSGRQFSNSRSEMNVSTLELGDSALYLCASSLVLGLAPNEQFFGPGTRLTVL.

The chain combines TRBV6-5 with TRBJ2-1; weak D call: TRBD2 (6 bases). V shed 7 bases and J shed 0 bases, with 19 bases lying between them. The CDR3 runs to 17 residues. In germline, CDR1 is MNHEY, CDR2 SVGAGI. DNA for the CDR3: TGTGCCAGCAAGTCTAGCGAGGGCCGTAGCTCCTACAATGAGCAGTTCTTC. It yields the protein CASKSSEGRSSYNEQFF.

This clonotype was recorded at least ten times. The rearrangement links TRBV3-1 to TRBJ1-1; 9 positions match TRBD1. J was trimmed by 10 bases and V by 1 base; bases with no gene match: 7. This CDR3 is built from 14 residues. Germline loops: CDR1 LGHDT, CDR2 YNNKEL (reference sequence). The CDR3 sequence is CASSQGYRGRAAFF. As DNA, the CDR3 is TGTGCCAGCAGCCAAGGGTACAGGGGGCGTGCAGCTTTCTTT.